These T cell receptor beta chains were read from a single sample in a study of radiotherapy plus CTLA-4 blockade in lung cancer. Assay used: immunoSEQ multiplex PCR; TCRdb lists only in-frame clones, some missing. The repertoire includes approximately 72,000 clones, about 80% of them detected once, and 7.1% sits in the top ten. The sample was peripheral blood, taken from a patient treated with radiotherapy plus ipilimumab. These receptor sequences come from a human donor with non-small cell lung cancer who had a complete response to radiotherapy plus ipilimumab. The CDR3 runs from the conserved cysteine through the conserved F or W. D genes are given only for firm matches. Expanded clones get a size class; other rows say once, few or many, or leave the size out.

J,length,V,D,size,DNA,CDR3
TRBJ1-1,13,TRBV9,-,-,TGTGCCAGCAGCGATGGCGACAGGACTGAAGCTTTCTTT,CASSDGDRTEAFF
TRBJ2-7,12,TRBV16,-,few,TGTGCCAGCAGCCCCAATCTGATCCATTACTACTTC,CASSPNLIHYYF
TRBJ1-1,15,TRBV5-4,-,few,TGTGCCAGCAGCGCGGCGAGTGGGGGGAACACTGAAGCTTTCTTT,CASSAASGGNTEAFF
TRBJ2-1,15,TRBV11-3,-,-,TGTGCCAGCAGCTTTGAGTTTAGCTCCTACAATGAGCAGTTCTTC,CASSFEFSSYNEQFF
TRBJ1-2,15,TRBV7-8,TRBD1,-,TGTGCCAGCAGCCTTGGGACAGGGCGTCCCTATGGCTACACCTTC,CASSLGTGRPYGYTF
TRBJ2-3,16,TRBV5-1,TRBD2,-,TGCGCCAGCAGCTTGTTTAGCGGGGGCCGCACAGATACGCAGTATTTT,CASSLFSGGRTDTQYF
TRBJ1-3,17,TRBV7-6,-,-,TGTGCCAGCAGCCCACAGACGGGGGGCCTTGTCGGAAACACCATATATTTT,CASSPQTGGLVGNTIYF
TRBJ2-5,14,TRBV4-3,-,-,TGCGCCAGCAGCCAAGGTCTTGGTTGGGAGACCCAGTACTTC,CASSQGLGWETQYF
TRBJ2-2,16,TRBV4-3,TRBD2,-,TGCGCCAGCAGCCAAGATAGCGGGGGAGCTACCGGGGAGCTGTTTTTT,CASSQDSGGATGELFF
TRBJ2-2,13,TRBV7-9,TRBD2,-,TGTGCCAGCAGCGATAGCGGGAGCGGGGAGCTGTTTTTT,CASSDSGSGELFF
TRBJ2-7,13,TRBV18,-,-,TGTGCCAGCTCCCTCAGTAATTCCTACGAGCAGTACTTC,CASSLSNSYEQYF
TRBJ1-1,13,TRBV6-6,-,-,TGTGCCAGCAACCGGGGAGGTCACACTGAAGCTTTCTTT,CASNRGGHTEAFF
TRBJ1-5,14,TRBV4-1,TRBD1,-,TGCGCCAGCAGCCAAGGAGGGGACAGTCAGCCCCAGCATTTT,CASSQGGDSQPQHF
TRBJ2-3,16,TRBV5-1,-,-,TGCGCCAGCAGCCCCGGGGGTAGCGGATACACAGATACGCAGTATTTT,CASSPGGSGYTDTQYF
TRBJ2-1,17,TRBV9,-,-,TGTGCCAGCAGCGTAGATCCGTTGATAGGGGATTACAATGAGCAGTTCTTC,CASSVDPLIGDYNEQFF
TRBJ1-1,12,TRBV30,-,-,TGTGCCGTCATCCGGGGAGTCACTGAAGCTTTCTTT,CAVIRGVTEAFF